This T cell receptor (beta chain) was sequenced during a study of cytomegalovirus exposure and HLA in healthy donors. Regarding the study as a whole: Later, TCR association rates were found to vary by HLA locus, highest for DRB1 and lowest for HLA-C.

Primers for the PCR totalled 60 Vbeta and 13 Jbeta. Sequencing used immunoSEQ multiplex PCR; TCRdb keeps in-frame clones, though not all of them. The data show about 160,000 clones, approximately 78% seen once. For this clone: Its antigen is as yet unknown. A read error may produce the germline difference seen at one junction end.

This CDR3 is built from 12 residues. Per the germline V gene, CDR1 is SNHLY and CDR2 is FYNNEI. The source of this sequence is a woman aged 40-49 years in good health and CMV-seronegative. The chain combines TRBV2 with TRBJ2-1; TRBD2 might be the D (6 bases). Sequencing was carried out using PBMCs. CDR3 protein: CASSLRGNGQFF. The CDR3, as DNA: TGTGCCAGCAGCCTGCGGGGCAATGGGCAGTTCTTC.